Listed below are T cell receptor beta chains from one sample, sequenced in a study of cytomegalovirus exposure and HLA in healthy donors. Measured with immunoSEQ multiplex PCR; TCRdb has only the in-frame clones, and not every one. Of roughly 100,000 clones listed, 60% to 85% are singletons. The sample was PBMCs. The receptors here all came from a male donor in good health and CMV-seropositive. Each CDR3 is given without its conserved first and last residue. Each record gives: V gene, J gene, CDR3 protein.

V: TRBV5-1; J: TRBJ1-1; CDR3: ASSLDAGQGIIEAF
V: TRBV19; J: TRBJ2-7; CDR3: ASADAGTGFYEQY
V: TRBV4-3; J: NA; CDR3: ASSQERASSYEQY
V: TRBV9; J: TRBJ2-3; CDR3: ASSGPDTSTDTQY
V: TRBV7-9; J: TRBJ2-7; CDR3: ASSLVPPRGNEQY
V: TRBV28; J: TRBJ1-2; CDR3: ASSLILGYT
V: TRBV10-1; J: TRBJ1-5; CDR3: ASSHSRGQPQH
V: TRBV23-1; J: TRBJ1-4; CDR3: ASSQRGKGTSGEKLF
V: TRBV28; J: TRBJ1-1; CDR3: AAQDRLNTEAF
V: TRBV28; J: TRBJ1-6; CDR3: ASITTGHFWSPLH
V: TRBV5-1; J: TRBJ2-7; CDR3: ASGPTATSYEQY
V: TRBV19; J: TRBJ2-7; CDR3: ASSGVPYEQY
V: TRBV6-5; J: TRBJ2-5; CDR3: ASSRRTGQETQY
V: TRBV6-5; J: TRBJ2-1; CDR3: ASGDSPNYNEQF
V: TRBV7-2; J: TRBJ1-1; CDR3: ASSTGQGAGTEAF
V: TRBV28; J: TRBJ2-3; CDR3: ASSLFTSGRALGY
V: TRBV15; J: TRBJ2-3; CDR3: ATSGGRGGPTDTQY
V: TRBV18; J: TRBJ2-5; CDR3: ASSPQTGRWETQY
V: TRBV6-5; J: TRBJ1-1; CDR3: ASARDRGGATEAF
V: TRBV28; J: TRBJ1-5; CDR3: ASSSPEGGGGQPQH
V: TRBV19; J: TRBJ2-2; CDR3: ATISWTGTGELF
V: TRBV5-1; J: TRBJ2-7; CDR3: ASSFGTFYEQY
V: TRBV4-2; J: TRBJ2-7; CDR3: ASSSPSPDEQY
V: TRBV19; J: TRBJ1-5; CDR3: ASSIVFGQGSQPQH